This T cell receptor (beta chain) comes out of a study of blood T cell repertoires in COVID-19. Study-wide background: The United States, Italy and Spain were the sources of the acute and convalescent COVID-19 samples. T cells, B-cell-depleted T cells, or PBMCs provided the cDNA or gDNA that served as material.

This clone was picked up a small number of times. Data came from immunoSEQ multiplex PCR; TCRdb stores just in-frame clones and leaves some out. The top ten clones hold roughly 1.7% of a sample with roughly 140,000 clones, 84% of them seen once. This CDR3 spans 10 amino acids. Trimming left V 4 bases short and J 7 bases short, with 5 bases between. CDR1 is SGDLS, CDR2 YYNGEE, per germline. The TCR sequence derives from a woman younger than 35 who had been exposed to COVID-19. V gene TRBV9 combines with J gene TRBJ1-2; no clear D gene. The sample comprised PBMCs or T cells enriched from blood (not recorded which). CDR3 in amino acids: CASSPLGYTF. CDR3 DNA sequence: TGTGCCAGCAGCCCCCTTGGCTACACCTTC.